These T cell receptor beta chains were read from a single sample in a study of OX40 agonist ivuxolimab in advanced cancers. The method was immunoSEQ multiplex PCR; TCRdb's version includes in-frame clones alone and lacks a portion of them. The sample yields 40,000 or so clones, approximately 90% seen once. Here the sequenced sample was CD4+ or CD8+ T cells sorted from blood, taken in a trial of the OX40 agonist ivuxolimab. These receptors all stem from an adult with an advanced solid tumor such as melanoma, head and neck, liver or kidney cancer. The CDR3 runs from the conserved cysteine through the conserved F or W. The order of the fields is D gene, V gene, J gene, clone size, CDR3 protein, CDR3 DNA. The D gene is left open where the match is weak. Not every row has a clone size; where given, it reads once, few, many or a size class.

D: .
V: TRBV19
J: TRBJ1-1
size: .
CDR3: CASSMGLEWKVNTEAFF
DNA: TGTGCCAGTAGTATGGGGCTGGAGTGGAAAGTGAACACTGAAGCTTTCTTT

D: .
V: TRBV19
J: TRBJ2-1
size: once
CDR3: CASNQGRYEQFF
DNA: TGTGCCAGTAATCAGGGTCGATATGAGCAGTTCTTC

D: .
V: TRBV30
J: TRBJ1-1
size: .
CDR3: CAWSMRVNTEAFF
DNA: TGTGCCTGGAGTATGAGGGTGAACACTGAAGCTTTCTTT

D: .
V: TRBV6-5
J: TRBJ2-7
size: few
CDR3: CASSYGAESYEQYF
DNA: TGTGCCAGCAGTTACGGAGCCGAGTCCTACGAGCAGTACTTC

D: .
V: TRBV2
J: TRBJ1-5
size: .
CDR3: CASRAENQPQHF
DNA: TGTGCCAGCAGGGCAGAGAATCAGCCCCAGCATTTT

D: TRBD2
V: TRBV27
J: TRBJ2-7
size: .
CDR3: CASSLWASGGVYEQYF
DNA: TGTGCCAGCAGTTTATGGGCTAGCGGGGGGGTCTACGAGCAGTACTTC

D: TRBD1
V: TRBV9
J: TRBJ1-1
size: few
CDR3: CASSVEDRSPEAFF
DNA: TGTGCCAGCAGCGTAGAGGACAGGTCTCCTGAAGCTTTCTTT

D: TRBD2
V: TRBV19
J: TRBJ2-1
size: .
CDR3: CASSVREGAYNEQFF
DNA: TGTGCCAGTAGTGTTCGGGAGGGCGCCTACAATGAGCAGTTCTTC

D: .
V: TRBV25-1
J: TRBJ1-1
size: .
CDR3: CASRDSLNTEAFF
DNA: TGTGCCAGCAGGGACAGCCTGAACACTGAAGCTTTCTTT

D: TRBD1
V: TRBV27
J: TRBJ2-2
size: .
CDR3: CASSPYPPGQGSRSTGELFF
DNA: TGTGCCAGCAGTCCTTACCCCCCGGGACAGGGCTCCCGCTCCACCGGGGAGCTGTTTTTT

D: .
V: TRBV6-5
J: TRBJ1-5
size: .
CDR3: CASSYSEYQPQHF
DNA: TGTGCCAGCAGTTACTCAGAATATCAGCCCCAGCATTTT

D: .
V: TRBV5-8
J: TRBJ1-1
size: .
CDR3: CASSLLTGRTEAFF
DNA: TGTGCCAGCAGTTTGCTAACAGGACGGACTGAAGCTTTCTTT

D: .
V: TRBV28
J: TRBJ2-1
size: .
CDR3: CASSSIYNEQFF
DNA: TGTGCCAGCAGTTCCATCTACAATGAGCAGTTCTTC

D: TRBD2
V: TRBV28
J: TRBJ2-2
size: .
CDR3: CASSSGLAAILNTGELFF
DNA: TGTGCCAGCAGTTCAGGACTAGCGGCGATTCTGAACACCGGGGAGCTGTTTTTT

D: .
V: TRBV7-6
J: TRBJ2-3
size: .
CDR3: CASSLEASTDTQYF
DNA: TGTGCCAGCAGCTTAGAGGCTTCCACAGATACGCAGTATTTT

D: TRBD1
V: TRBV27
J: TRBJ1-1
size: .
CDR3: CASSLGTGEAEAFF
DNA: TGTGCCAGCAGTTTAGGGACAGGGGAAGCTGAAGCTTTCTTT

D: .
V: TRBV2
J: TRBJ1-5
size: .
CDR3: CASSWAQEGNQPQHF
DNA: TGTGCCAGCTCCTGGGCCCAAGAAGGCAATCAGCCCCAGCATTTT

D: .
V: TRBV7-9
J: TRBJ1-2
size: once
CDR3: CASTTLPERLEAGYTF
DNA: TGTGCCAGCACCACGCTTCCAGAGCGGTTAGAGGCCGGCTACACCTTC

D: TRBD1
V: TRBV19
J: TRBJ1-1
size: .
CDR3: CASIKGARNTEAFF
DNA: TGTGCCAGTATCAAGGGGGCACGGAACACTGAAGCTTTCTTT

D: .
V: TRBV18
J: TRBJ2-6
size: .
CDR3: CASSPPKGSGANVLTF
DNA: TGTGCCAGCTCACCACCCAAAGGCTCTGGGGCCAACGTCCTGACTTTC

D: TRBD1
V: TRBV29-1
J: TRBJ1-3
size: .
CDR3: CSAAQGNTGNTIYF
DNA: TGCAGCGCAGCACAGGGGAATACTGGAAACACCATATATTTT

D: TRBD1
V: TRBV4-1
J: TRBJ1-1
size: .
CDR3: CASSPKGQGDLDTEAFF
DNA: TGCGCCAGCAGCCCTAAGGGACAGGGAGATTTAGACACTGAAGCTTTCTTT

D: .
V: TRBV5-6
J: TRBJ2-3
size: .
CDR3: CASSLSDRTTDTQYF
DNA: TGTGCCAGCAGCTTGTCGGACAGAACCACAGATACGCAGTATTTT

D: .
V: TRBV12-5
J: TRBJ2-6
size: .
CDR3: CASGILGAGQSRANVLTF
DNA: TGTGCTAGTGGTATCTTGGGTGCAGGACAAAGTCGGGCCAACGTCCTGACTTTC

D: .
V: TRBV11-2
J: TRBJ2-3
size: .
CDR3: CASSSEGPDTQYF
DNA: TGTGCCAGCAGCTCTGAGGGTCCAGATACGCAGTATTTT

D: .
V: TRBV6-1
J: TRBJ2-7
size: .
CDR3: CASTQGGSEQYF
DNA: TGTGCCAGCACCCAGGGGGGCTCCGAGCAGTACTTC

D: .
V: TRBV6-5
J: TRBJ1-5
size: .
CDR3: CASSYGRGNQPQHF
DNA: TGTGCCAGCAGCTACGGGAGGGGTAATCAGCCCCAGCATTTT

D: .
V: TRBV7-6
J: TRBJ1-3
size: .
CDR3: CASSLAAGVGNTIYF
DNA: TGTGCCAGCAGCTTAGCGGCAGGGGTTGGAAACACCATATATTTT

D: TRBD1
V: TRBV27
J: TRBJ1-2
size: .
CDR3: CASSSQGAPPGYTF
DNA: TGTGCCAGCAGTTCCCAGGGGGCACCTCCTGGCTACACCTTC

D: .
V: TRBV13
J: TRBJ2-7
size: .
CDR3: CASSFGSSYEQYF
DNA: TGTGCCAGCAGCTTCGGGAGCTCCTACGAGCAGTACTTC

D: .
V: TRBV16
J: TRBJ1-5
size: .
CDR3: CASSHSGGELNQPQHF
DNA: TGTGCCAGCAGCCATTCGGGGGGGGAGCTCAATCAGCCCCAGCATTTT

D: .
V: TRBV15
J: TRBJ2-1
size: .
CDR3: CATSRISFGLGQFF
DNA: TGTGCCACCAGCAGGATTTCTTTCGGGCTGGGGCAGTTCTTC

D: .
V: TRBV7-8
J: TRBJ2-2
size: few
CDR3: CASSRLRRRANTGELFF
DNA: TGTGCCAGCAGCCGCTTGAGGCGTCGAGCGAACACCGGGGAGCTGTTTTTT

D: .
V: TRBV25-1
J: TRBJ2-7
size: .
CDR3: CASSLADYEQYF
DNA: TGTGCCAGCAGCCTGGCGGATTACGAGCAGTACTTC

D: .
V: TRBV18
J: TRBJ1-6
size: .
CDR3: CASSPAPSGASPLHF
DNA: TGTGCCAGCTCACCCGCGCCGTCAGGGGCCTCACCCCTCCACTTT

D: TRBD1
V: TRBV18
J: TRBJ1-1
size: once
CDR3: CASSLQGPGTEAFF
DNA: TGTGCCAGCTCGTTACAGGGGCCAGGGACTGAAGCTTTCTTT

D: .
V: TRBV14
J: TRBJ2-4
size: .
CDR3: CASSQERLAKNIQYF
DNA: TGTGCCAGCAGCCAAGAGCGGTTAGCCAAAAACATTCAGTACTTC

D: TRBD1
V: TRBV6-6
J: TRBJ1-1
size: .
CDR3: CASNTEGAGTEAFF
DNA: TGTGCCAGCAATACCGAGGGGGCAGGCACTGAAGCTTTCTTT

D: TRBD2
V: TRBV5-1
J: TRBJ2-1
size: .
CDR3: CASSFVGGDNEQFF
DNA: TGCGCCAGCAGCTTCGTGGGAGGGGACAATGAGCAGTTCTTC